This paragraph reports one TCR beta chain. Its specificity is not known. The sample comes from a study of long-term antiretroviral therapy in people with HIV. Study results and caveats: HIV repertoires had narrower CDR3 length ranges than controls.

The immunoSEQ assay was v3.0, run at survey level. Repertoires were generated with immunoSEQ multiplex PCR, while TCRdb's copy carries only in-frame clones and drops some. The data contain tens of thousands of clones, 80% to 85% of them seen just once; the ten biggest clones take up about a quarter. Germline CDR1 MNHNY, CDR2 SVGAGI (reference sequence). The CDR3 is 15 residues long. V was clipped by 7 bases and J by 4 bases, with 17 bases between them. The sequence derives from a man aged 45-60 years with HIV. Sequencing was performed on unsorted PBMCs, taken 0.4 years after starting antiretroviral therapy. V usage is TRBV6-6 and J usage is TRBJ2-4, with a weak D call TRBD1 (7 bases). The CDR3 region is CASTGDRVLKNIQYF. CDR3 nucleotides: TGTGCCAGCACGGGGGACAGAGTCCTGAAAAACATTCAGTACTTC.